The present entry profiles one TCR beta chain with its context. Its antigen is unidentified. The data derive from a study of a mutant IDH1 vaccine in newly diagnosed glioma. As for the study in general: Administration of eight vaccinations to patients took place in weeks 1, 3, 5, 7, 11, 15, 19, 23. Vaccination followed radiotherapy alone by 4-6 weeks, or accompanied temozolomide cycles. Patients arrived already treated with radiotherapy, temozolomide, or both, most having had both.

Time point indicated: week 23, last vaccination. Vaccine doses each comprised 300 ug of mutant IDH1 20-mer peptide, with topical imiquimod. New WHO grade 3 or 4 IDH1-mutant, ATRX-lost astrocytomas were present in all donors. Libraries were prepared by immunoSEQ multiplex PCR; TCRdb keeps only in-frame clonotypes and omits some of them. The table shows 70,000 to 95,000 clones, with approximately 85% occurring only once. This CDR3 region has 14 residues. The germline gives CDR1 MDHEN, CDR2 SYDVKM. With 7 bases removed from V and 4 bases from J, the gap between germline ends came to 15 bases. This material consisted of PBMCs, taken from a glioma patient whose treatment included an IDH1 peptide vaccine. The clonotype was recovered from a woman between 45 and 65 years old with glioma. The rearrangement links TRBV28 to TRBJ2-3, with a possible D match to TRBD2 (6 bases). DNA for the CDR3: TGTGCCAGCACCGCCGCCGGGGGTTCAGATACGCAGTATTTT. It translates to CASTAAGGSDTQYF.